These 16 T cell receptor beta chains share one sample of origin, sequenced in a study of shared clonotypes between healthy human individuals. Measured with immunoSEQ multiplex PCR; TCRdb has only the in-frame clones, and not every one. The sample lists 2,500,000 or so clones; more than 90% were seen once. Specimen: naive CD4+ T cells sorted from blood. Subset described: CD45RA+ positively selected. These receptors were taken from a man between 18 and 29 years old in good health.

The chain links TRBV5-1 to TRBJ2-7; D is perhaps TRBD1 (5 bases). Trimming stripped 4 bases from V and 4 bases from J, with 18 bases between. The CDR3 has 15 amino acids. From germline, CDR1 is SGHRS and CDR2 YFSETQ. The chain's CDR3 is CASSPRTGPGYEQYF. CDR3 DNA sequence: TGCGCCAGCAGCCCCAGAACAGGCCCGGGTTACGAGCAGTACTTC.

The CDR3 sequence: CAISDFGSDGEQFF. CDR3 bases: TGTGCCATCAGTGATTTCGGATCTGACGGCGAGCAGTTCTTC. The gene calls are TRBV10-3 and TRBJ2-1; D is ambiguous. The CDR3 spans 14 residues. The germline V gene has CDR1 ENHRY and CDR2 SYGVKD. The V end lost 3 bases, the J end lost 10 bases, and 16 bases lay between the germline ends.

The genes are TRBV6-1 and TRBJ1-6; TRBD1 is a possible D gene (5 bases). Trimming cost V 8 bases and J 2 bases, with 13 bases left between them. The germline CDR1 and CDR2 sequences are MNHNS and SASEGT. This CDR3 spans 15 amino acids. CDR3 region: CASRGLETYNSPLHF. DNA for the CDR3: TGTGCCAGCCGGGGCCTGGAGACCTATAATTCACCCCTCCACTTT.

V is TRBV7-2 and J is TRBJ2-1; D unresolved. In germline, CDR1 is SGHTA, CDR2 FQGNSA. The V and J ends lost 1 base and 1 base respectively, with 8 bases between them. CDR3 length: 15 residues. The CDR3 nucleotides are TGTGCCAGCAGCTTAGGACCAATTTCCTACAATGAGCAGTTCTTC. Translating it yields CASSLGPISYNEQFF.

The rearrangement links TRBV6-5 to TRBJ2-2; no firm D call. Germline lookup yields CDR1 MNHEY and CDR2 SVGAGI. This CDR3 has 10 amino acids. Trimming took off 2 bases at V and 9 bases at J, with 1 base between the two ends. CDR3 DNA: TGTGCCAGCAGTTACCGGGAGCTGTTTTTT. Its protein is CASSYRELFF.

Comment on this clone: At the DNA level, this CDR3 is encoded by other sequences in the same sample as well. The J gene is TRBJ2-3, the V gene TRBV5-1; 13 positions agree with TRBD2. The V gene end was trimmed by 3 bases and the J gene end by 6 bases; junction bases not matched to a gene: 1. The CDR3 spans 14 residues. CDR1 SGHRS and CDR2 YFSETQ come from the germline V gene. CDR3: CASSSGLAGDTQYF. CDR3 in DNA: TGCGCCAGCAGCTCGGGACTAGCGGGGGATACGCAGTATTTT.

The table lists this clone with a few counts. V usage is TRBV7-9 and J usage is TRBJ2-1; 11 bases are shared with TRBD2. Trimming at V came to 11 bases and at J to 4 bases, leaving 7 bases not matched to a gene. This CDR3 region has 14 residues. The germline CDR1 and CDR2 sequences are SEHNR and FQNEAQ (reference sequence). The CDR3 DNA sequence: TGTGCCTGCCTCTTAGCGGGAGGGTACAATGAGCAGTTCTTC. It translates to CACLLAGGYNEQFF.

The chain combines TRBV5-1 with TRBJ1-2; possible D gene TRBD1, 5 bases. Germline V gene lookup returns CDR1 SGHRS and CDR2 YFSETQ. CDR3 length: 14 residues. The V end was cut by 0 bases, the J end by 7 bases, with 13 bases between. The CDR3 nucleotides are TGCGCCAGCAGCTTGGGTCAGGGATCTGGTGGCTACACCTTC. Residues: CASSLGQGSGGYTF.

This rearrangement joins TRBV11-2 to TRBJ2-7; 10 positions match TRBD2. Trimming removed 2 bases from V and 6 bases from J; junction bases left unmatched: 7. This CDR3 spans 15 amino acids. Germline V gene sequence: CDR1 SGHAT, CDR2 FQNNGV. For the CDR3, the DNA is TGTGCCAGCAGCTTAACAACTAGCGGGATACGCGAGCAGTACTTC. Translated: CASSLTTSGIREQYF.

The CDR3 nucleotides are TGCAGCGTTGAAGATCTTACGGGGCCGTTCTCCTACGAGCAGTACTTC. It specifies CSVEDLTGPFSYEQYF. The chain links TRBV29-1 to TRBJ2-7, with D perhaps being TRBD1 or TRBD2 (5 bases each). The CDR3 sequence is 16 residues long. The germline V gene has CDR1 SQVTM and CDR2 ANQGSEA. Trimming removed 0 bases from V and 0 bases from J, with 15 bases in between.

This sequence joins TRBV7-2 and TRBJ2-5; TRBD1 agrees at 8 bases. This CDR3 contains 13 residues. Trimming at V came to 3 bases and at J to 4 bases, leaving 1 base not matched to a gene. Per germline, CDR1 SGHTA and CDR2 FQGNSA. The CDR3 coding sequence is TGTGCCAGCAGCTTCGACAGGGGAGAGACCCAGTACTTC. As protein: CASSFDRGETQYF.

The rearrangement joins TRBV6-1 to TRBJ1-1; D is undetermined. This CDR3 has 12 amino acids. V was pared by 9 bases and J by 2 bases, with 10 bases between. Germline V gene data show CDR1 as MNHNS and CDR2 as SASEGT. The CDR3 DNA is TGTGCCAGTTCGACACCAAACACTGAAGCTTTCTTT. This gives the protein CASSTPNTEAFF.

The chain is built from TRBV18 and TRBJ2-1, with 8 bases fitting TRBD1. CDR3 length: 17 residues. After removal of 2 bases from V and 6 bases from J, the junction contained 12 bases not matched to a gene. Per the germline V gene, CDR1 is KGHSH and CDR2 is LQKENI. The CDR3 region is CASSPAGGADSSNEQFF. CDR3 nucleotides: TGTGCCAGCTCACCAGCAGGGGGCGCCGATTCTTCCAATGAGCAGTTCTTC.

The genes are TRBV18 and TRBJ2-7, with D maybe TRBD2 (6 bases). V was clipped by 6 bases and J by 0 bases, with 15 bases between them. Germline V gene data show CDR1 as KGHSH and CDR2 as LQKENI. This CDR3 is built from 15 residues. The DNA of the CDR3 is TGTGCCAGCTCGCGGATAGCGGATTACTCCTACGAGCAGTACTTC. Translating gives CASSRIADYSYEQYF.

The J gene is TRBJ2-2, the V gene TRBV18; 11 nucleotides agree with TRBD2. This CDR3 comprises 18 residues. V lost 1 base, J lost 2 bases, and 6 bases stayed unmatched. Looked up from germline, CDR1 is KGHSH and CDR2 is LQKENI. The CDR3, as DNA: TGTGCCAGCTCACCACGTTCTAGCGGGGGGACTAACACCGGGGAGCTGTTTTTT. This gives the protein CASSPRSSGGTNTGELFF.

The chain joins TRBV21-1 to TRBJ2-5. TRBV21-1 is annotated as a pseudogene. This CDR3 is built from 12 residues. The CDR3 spells CASTWYQETQYF. DNA for the CDR3: TGTGCCAGCACGTGGTACCAAGAGACCCAGTACTTC.